This T cell receptor beta chain was captured in a study of blood T cells in healthy people across ages. Overall study results and limits: It was found that TCR beta diversity correlated strongly with the percentage of naive T cells.

Concerning this clonotype: Its antigen is unknown.

For the second PCR, which ran for 7 to 11 cycles, a sample-barcoded 5' primer and a J-beta primer mix were used. MiXCR, run by TCRdb on the 5' RACE reads, gives a single entry per CDR3 protein. The sample consists of over 1,200,000 distinct CDR3 sequences, around 59% of them appearing once. Germline CDR1 is SGHRS and CDR2 is YFSETQ. V shed 3 bases and J shed 0 bases, with 7 bases lying between them. The CDR3 consists of 15 residues. Sequencing used blood. This rearrangement joins TRBV5-1 to TRBJ2-6; no firm D call. The TCR comes from a man between 18 and 35 years old in good health. The CDR3 DNA follows: TGCGCCAGCAGCTGGCGTGACTCTGGGGCCAACGTCCTGACTTTC. It translates to CASSWRDSGANVLTF.